Following are 21 T cell receptor beta chains from one sample sequenced in a study of ipilimumab plus nivolumab after autologous stem cell transplantation. This table comes from immunoSEQ multiplex PCR, and its TCRdb copy is limited to in-frame clones, with some not included. The sample yields approximately 20,000 clones, 77% seen once. The sequenced sample was PBMCs, obtained in a trial of ipilimumab plus nivolumab as post-transplant consolidation. The receptors stem from a male donor with diffuse large B-cell lymphoma.

Remarks on this clone: A read error may account for a junction end that differs from germline. The gene calls are TRBV7-4 and TRBJ2-5; tentatively, D is TRBD2 (6 bases). Germline V CDR1 and CDR2: SGHVT, SQSDAQ. The CDR3 extends over 16 amino acids. This chain's CDR3 is CASSLAMTGERETQYF. The DNA of the CDR3 is TGTGCCAGCAGTTTAGCCATGACGGGGGAACGAGAGACCCAGTACTTC.

The chain carries TRBV29-1 and TRBJ2-6; 9 nucleotides align to TRBD1. Per germline, CDR1 SQVTM and CDR2 ANQGSEA. The CDR3 consists of 16 residues. Trimming at V came to 4 bases and at J to 4 bases, leaving 8 bases not matched to a gene. The CDR3 DNA reads TGCAGCGTTGTGAGACAGGGGGTTGCCGGGGCCAACGTCCTGACTTTC. It yields the protein CSVVRQGVAGANVLTF.

This clone showed up just a few times. The chain combines TRBV30 with TRBJ1-1; no clear D. V was cut by 0 bases and J by 11 bases, with 16 bases left in between. The V gene's germline CDR1 is GTSNPN and CDR2 SVGIG (reference sequence). The CDR3 has 13 amino acids. CDR3 in amino acids: CAWSVNWERRAFF. The CDR3 bases are TGTGCCTGGAGTGTTAATTGGGAACGGCGGGCTTTCTTT.

This chain joins TRBV2 and TRBJ2-3; 9 nucleotides align to TRBD2. Trimming took 5 bases from V and 5 from J; bases not matched to a gene: 8. Germline CDR1 SNHLY, CDR2 FYNNEI. The CDR3 is 15 amino acids. The CDR3 spells CASSNSGGSGDTQYF. The DNA for the CDR3 is TGTGCCAGCAGTAATAGCGGGGGTTCAGGAGATACGCAGTATTTT.

This clone was seen at least ten times. The chain has TRBV7-2 and TRBJ2-2; D call uncertain. Trimming pared 5 bases from V and 3 bases from J, leaving 13 bases between. The length of the CDR3 is 15 residues. CDR1 and CDR2 (germline): SGHTA, FQGNSA. This CDR3 reads CASSTYRPDTGELFF. CDR3 DNA sequence: TGTGCCAGCAGCACCTATCGACCAGACACCGGGGAGCTGTTTTTT.

V is TRBV7-9 and J is TRBJ2-2; D gene ambiguous. The CDR3 extends over 13 amino acids. Germline-derived CDR1 and CDR2 are SEHNR and FQNEAQ (reference sequence). The V end lost 5 bases, the J end lost 8 bases, and 12 bases lay between the germline ends. The CDR3 loop is CASSPPVVGELFF. In DNA, the CDR3 is TGTGCCAGCAGCCCCCCCGTCGTAGGGGAGCTGTTTTTT.

This clone was picked up a small number of times. The CDR3 is CASSVGRGSSSGYEQYF. The CDR3 coding sequence is TGTGCCAGCAGCGTAGGGAGGGGCAGCTCCTCGGGCTACGAGCAGTACTTC. The J gene is TRBJ2-7, the V gene TRBV9; TRBD2 is a possible D gene (6 bases). The CDR3 has 17 residues. Germline-derived CDR1 and CDR2 are SGDLS and YYNGEE. Trimming shortened V by 0 bases and J by 3 bases, and 19 bases separated the two germline ends.

This chain uses TRBV5-1 with TRBJ1-1; D may be TRBD1 (6 bases). V was shortened by 3 bases and J by 5 bases, with 11 bases between the two germline ends. CDR3 length: 13 amino acids. Per germline, CDR1 SGHRS and CDR2 YFSETQ. The CDR3 loop reads CASSYRERTEAFF. CDR3 nucleotides: TGCGCCAGCAGCTACAGGGAGAGGACTGAAGCTTTCTTT.

The V and J genes are TRBV6-1 and TRBJ2-7; 12 nucleotides agree with TRBD1. V shed 5 bases and J 3 bases; nucleotides not matched to a gene: 2. This CDR3 region has 14 residues. The germline gives CDR1 MNHNS, CDR2 SASEGT. The CDR3 region is CASSRDRGLYEQYF. CDR3 DNA: TGTGCCAGCAGTCGGGACAGGGGGCTCTACGAGCAGTACTTC.

The chain is built from TRBV28 and TRBJ1-5; D unresolved. There are 16 residues in the CDR3. V was shortened by 5 bases and J by 6 bases, with 20 bases between the two germline ends. The germline V gene encodes CDR1 MDHEN and CDR2 SYDVKM. The CDR3 loop reads CASSLRTGKVGQPQHF. In DNA form, the CDR3 reads TGTGCCAGCAGTCTCAGGACCGGAAAGGTTGGTCAGCCCCAGCATTTT.

Notes on this clone: Additional DNA sequences in this sample encode the identical CDR3. The chain has TRBV6-5 and TRBJ2-1, with TRBD2 as a possible D gene (5 bases). CDR1 and CDR2 (germline): MNHEY, SVGAGI. Trimming removed 0 bases from V and 10 bases from J, with 7 bases in between. The length of the CDR3 is 12 residues. CDR3 nucleotides: TGTGCCAGCAGTTACTCAGGAGGAGAGCAGTTCTTC. Amino acid sequence: CASSYSGGEQFF.

A single count supports this clone. The chain employs TRBV5-1 and TRBJ2-3; D remains unclear. CDR3 size: 14 residues. Germline V gene lookup returns CDR1 SGHRS and CDR2 YFSETQ. Trimming took 0 bases from V and 5 from J, leaving 10 bases between them. The CDR3 DNA is TGCGCCAGCAGCTTGGGACTTCCTGAAGATACGCAGTATTTT. Its translation: CASSLGLPEDTQYF.

This clone has a single count. In DNA, the CDR3 is TGTGCCAGCAGTGGAAGCGGGGATGAGCAGTTCTTC. Translated: CASSGSGDEQFF. This rearrangement joins TRBV2 to TRBJ2-1, with 7 bases matching TRBD2. The CDR3 is made up of 12 amino acids. Germline V gene sequence: CDR1 SNHLY, CDR2 FYNNEI. J lost 8 bases, V lost 4 bases, and 2 bases had no gene match.

This clone was seen a handful of times. Sequence at one end of the junction differs from germline and may be a read error. The gene calls are TRBV6-7 and TRBJ1-5; the D is unclear. TRBV6-7 belongs to the ORF category, with a function that is uncertain. The CDR3 has 16 residues. In nucleotides, the CDR3 is TGTGCCAGCAGTTATTATCTGAGTGTTGTGGGGTCAGCCCCAGCATTT. Its protein is CASSYYLSVVGSAPAF.

In its sample, this clone was seen once. The CDR3 nucleotides are TGTGCCAGCAGCCCGAGACTAGCGGGGTTGAACACCGGGGAGCTGTTTTTT. Amino acids: CASSPRLAGLNTGELFF. The chain uses TRBV7-8 and TRBJ2-2, with 11 bases that match TRBD2. The J segment lost 1 base and the V segment lost 5 bases, leaving 6 bases of the junction unmatched. The CDR3 loop spans 17 amino acids. Germline lookup yields CDR1 SGHVS and CDR2 FQNEAQ.

The V call is TRBV18, the J call TRBJ2-1; D call uncertain. The CDR3 totals 13 residues. From germline, CDR1 is KGHSH and CDR2 LQKENI. Trimming took off 3 bases at V and 4 bases at J, with 7 bases between the two ends. In DNA form, the CDR3 reads TGTGCCAGCTCACCCCATCCATACAATGAGCAGTTCTTC. Protein: CASSPHPYNEQFF.

The genes are TRBV18 and TRBJ2-3; 13 bases map to TRBD2. CDR3 length: 18 amino acids. CDR1 is KGHSH and CDR2 is LQKENI in the germline V gene. V was clipped by 3 bases and J by 1 base; unmatched bases: 7. The DNA for the CDR3 is TGTGCCAGCTCACCTAAGGGACTAGCGGGGTCTGGCACAGATACGCAGTATTTT. It codes for CASSPKGLAGSGTDTQYF.

J is TRBJ2-5 and V is TRBV6-1, with D perhaps given as TRBD1 or TRBD2 (5 bases each). Trimming shortened V by 4 bases and J by 2 bases, and 20 bases separated the two germline ends. The CDR3 is made up of 17 amino acids. The germline V gene has CDR1 MNHNS and CDR2 SASEGT. The CDR3 DNA reads TGTGCCAGCAGTGTTCGGGGCTTTGGGCTGATACAAGAGACCCAGTACTTC. Its protein is CASSVRGFGLIQETQYF.

With regard to this clone: Other DNA sequences within the sample encode an identical CDR3. The chain couples TRBV10-3 to TRBJ2-3; 7 positions match TRBD1. This CDR3 comprises 14 residues. The junction had 3 bases not matched to a gene; V was cut back by 6 bases and J by 0 bases. Germline CDR1 reads ENHRY; CDR2 reads SYGVKD. The CDR3 sequence is CAIRGDSSTDTQYF. The CDR3, as DNA: TGTGCCATCAGAGGGGACAGTAGCACAGATACGCAGTATTTT.

This clone was recorded once. V and J are TRBV9 and TRBJ1-2; D unresolved. Deletions cut 0 bases from V and 1 base from J, with 7 bases between. Germline lookup yields CDR1 SGDLS and CDR2 YYNGEE. The CDR3 covers 14 residues. The CDR3 spells CASSVDPVNYGYTF. The CDR3 nucleotides read TGTGCCAGCAGCGTAGACCCAGTTAACTATGGCTACACCTTC.

This clone was found a few times. The CDR3 DNA follows: TGTGCCAGCAGTTTTTTACAGGGAAACTCGAGAAAACTGTTTTTT. Protein sequence: CASSFLQGNSRKLFF. The rearrangement joins TRBV28 to TRBJ1-4, with TRBD1 as a possible D gene (6 bases). V was pared by 3 bases and J by 10 bases, with 18 bases between. Germline V gene data show CDR1 as MDHEN and CDR2 as SYDVKM. CDR3 size: 15 residues.